This T cell receptor (beta chain) was identified in a study of shared clonotypes between healthy human individuals. V was cut by 1 base and J by 5 bases, with 12 bases left in between. The germline gives CDR1 SGHTA, CDR2 FQGNSA. This CDR3 comprises 15 residues. Samples underwent the assay at deep level. The method was immunoSEQ multiplex PCR; TCRdb's version includes in-frame clones alone and lacks a portion of them. This table holds hundreds of thousands of clones, around three quarters found once. The receptor comes from a woman between 35 and 50 years old in good health. Some clones in this sample may be carry-over from other donors' samples. Sequenced input: PBMCs. The rearrangement uses TRBV7-2 and TRBJ2-1, with D maybe TRBD1 (5 bases). The CDR3 region has the DNA TGTGCCAGCAGCTTAGGGGCAGGGTGGGACAATGAGCAGTTCTTC. This codes for CASSLGAGWDNEQFF.